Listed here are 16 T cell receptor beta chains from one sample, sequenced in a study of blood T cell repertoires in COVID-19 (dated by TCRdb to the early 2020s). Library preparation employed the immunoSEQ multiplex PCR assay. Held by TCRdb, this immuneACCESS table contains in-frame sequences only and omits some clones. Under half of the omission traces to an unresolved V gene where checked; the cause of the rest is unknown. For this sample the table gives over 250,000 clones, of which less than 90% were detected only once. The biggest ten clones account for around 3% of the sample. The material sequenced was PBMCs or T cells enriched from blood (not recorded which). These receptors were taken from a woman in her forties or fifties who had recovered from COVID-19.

The DNA for the CDR3 is TGTGCCAGTAGTATTCTTGTCGCGGGGGTCCATCAGCCCCAGCATTTT. Its protein is CASSILVAGVHQPQHF. The chain recombines TRBV19 with TRBJ1-5, with D maybe TRBD1 (5 bases). Per the germline V gene, CDR1 is LNHDA and CDR2 is SQIVND (reference sequence). V was shortened by 3 bases and J by 5 bases, with 17 bases between the two germline ends. CDR3 length: 16 residues.

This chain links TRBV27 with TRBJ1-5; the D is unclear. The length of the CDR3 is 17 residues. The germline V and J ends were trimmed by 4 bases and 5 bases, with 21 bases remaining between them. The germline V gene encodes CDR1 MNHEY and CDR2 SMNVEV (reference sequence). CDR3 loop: CASSSAGKPSGHQPQHF. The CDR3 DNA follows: TGTGCCAGCAGTTCAGCCGGGAAGCCTTCCGGCCATCAGCCCCAGCATTTT.

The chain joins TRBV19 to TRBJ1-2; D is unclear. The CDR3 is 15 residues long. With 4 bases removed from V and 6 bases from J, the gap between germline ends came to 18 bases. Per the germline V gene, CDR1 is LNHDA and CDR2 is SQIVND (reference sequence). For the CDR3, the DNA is TGTGCCAGTAGTAAGTCCGTCTGGGAGGCGGATGGCTACACCTTC. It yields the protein CASSKSVWEADGYTF.

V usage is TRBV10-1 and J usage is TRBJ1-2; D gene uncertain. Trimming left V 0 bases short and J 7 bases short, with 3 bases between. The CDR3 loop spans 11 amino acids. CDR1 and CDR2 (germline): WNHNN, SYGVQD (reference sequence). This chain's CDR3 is CASSESRGYTF. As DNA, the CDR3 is TGCGCCAGCAGTGAGTCCCGTGGCTACACCTTC.

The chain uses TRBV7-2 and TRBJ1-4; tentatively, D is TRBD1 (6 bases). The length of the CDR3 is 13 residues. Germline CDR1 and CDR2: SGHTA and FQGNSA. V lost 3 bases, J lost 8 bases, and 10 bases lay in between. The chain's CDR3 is CASSFLRGEKLFF. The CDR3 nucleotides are TGTGCCAGCAGCTTCTTGAGGGGGGAAAAACTGTTTTTT.

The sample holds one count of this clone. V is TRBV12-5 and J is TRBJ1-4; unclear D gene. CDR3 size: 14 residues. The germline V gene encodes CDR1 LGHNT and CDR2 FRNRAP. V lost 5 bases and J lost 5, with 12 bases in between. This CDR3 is CASGPRRGNEKLFF. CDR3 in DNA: TGTGCTAGTGGTCCCCGGAGAGGGAATGAAAAACTGTTTTTT.

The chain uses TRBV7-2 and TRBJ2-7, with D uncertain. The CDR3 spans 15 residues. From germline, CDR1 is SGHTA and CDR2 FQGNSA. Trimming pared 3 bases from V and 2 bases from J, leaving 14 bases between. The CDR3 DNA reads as TGTGCCAGCAGCTTCTCTGGTGAGGCGGCCTACGAGCAGTACTTC. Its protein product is CASSFSGEAAYEQYF. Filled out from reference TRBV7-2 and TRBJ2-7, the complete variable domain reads GAGVSQSPSNKVTEKGKDVELRCDPISGHTALYWYRQSLGQGLEFLIYFQGNSAPDKSGLPSDRFSAERTGGSVSTLTIQRTQQEDSAVYLCASSFSGEAAYEQYFGPGTRLTVT.

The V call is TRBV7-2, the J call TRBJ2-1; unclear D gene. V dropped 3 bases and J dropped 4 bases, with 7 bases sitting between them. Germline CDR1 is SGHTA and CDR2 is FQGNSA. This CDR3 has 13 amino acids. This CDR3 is CASSFTAYNEQFF. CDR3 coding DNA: TGTGCCAGCAGCTTCACAGCTTACAATGAGCAGTTCTTC.

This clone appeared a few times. The CDR3 coding sequence is TGTGCCCCGGGACGAGGGGGTGCTAACTATGGCTACACCTTC. This codes for CAPGRGGANYGYTF. The chain carries TRBV24-1 and TRBJ1-2; a possible D gene is TRBD1 (6 bases). The CDR3 contains 14 residues. Trimming removed 12 bases at V and 0 bases at J, with 16 bases between. CDR1 and CDR2 from the germline V gene are KGHDR and SFDVKD.

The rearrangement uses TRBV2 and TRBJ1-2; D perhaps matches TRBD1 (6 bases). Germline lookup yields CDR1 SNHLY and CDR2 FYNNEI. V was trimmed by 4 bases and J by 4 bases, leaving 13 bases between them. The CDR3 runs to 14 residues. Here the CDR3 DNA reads TGTGCCAGCAGTGGACAGGCGACCACCTATGGCTACACCTTC. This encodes CASSGQATTYGYTF.

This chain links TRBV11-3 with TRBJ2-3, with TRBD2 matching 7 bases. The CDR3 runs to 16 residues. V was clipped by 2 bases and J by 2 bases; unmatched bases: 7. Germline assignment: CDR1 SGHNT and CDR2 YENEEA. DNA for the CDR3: TGTGCCAGCAGCTTAAGGGCTAGCGGAACCACAGATACGCAGTATTTT. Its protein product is CASSLRASGTTDTQYF.

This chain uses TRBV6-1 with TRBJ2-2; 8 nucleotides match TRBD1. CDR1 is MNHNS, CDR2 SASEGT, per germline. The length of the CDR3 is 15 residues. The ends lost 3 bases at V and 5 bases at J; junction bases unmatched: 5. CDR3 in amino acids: CASSDGQGDTGELFF. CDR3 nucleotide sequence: TGTGCCAGCAGTGACGGACAGGGAGATACCGGGGAGCTGTTTTTT.

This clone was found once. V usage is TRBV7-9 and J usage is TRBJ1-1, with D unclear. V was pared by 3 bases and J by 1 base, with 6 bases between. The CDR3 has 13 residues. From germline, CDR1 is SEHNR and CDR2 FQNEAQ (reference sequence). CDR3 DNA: TGTGCCAGCAGCTTCGGAGGGAACACTGAAGCTTTCTTT. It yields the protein CASSFGGNTEAFF.

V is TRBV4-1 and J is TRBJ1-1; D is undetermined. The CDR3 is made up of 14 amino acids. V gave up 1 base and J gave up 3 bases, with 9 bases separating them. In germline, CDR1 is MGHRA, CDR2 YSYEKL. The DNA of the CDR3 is TGCGCCAGCAGCCAAGGGAGTACGGACACTGAAGCTTTCTTT. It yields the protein CASSQGSTDTEAFF.

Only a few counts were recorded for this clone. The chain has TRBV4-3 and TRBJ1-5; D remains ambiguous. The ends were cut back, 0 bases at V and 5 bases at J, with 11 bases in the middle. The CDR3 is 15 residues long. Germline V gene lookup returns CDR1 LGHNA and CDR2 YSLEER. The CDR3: CASSQDGDTDQPQHF. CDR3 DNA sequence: TGCGCCAGCAGCCAAGACGGGGATACGGATCAGCCCCAGCATTTT.

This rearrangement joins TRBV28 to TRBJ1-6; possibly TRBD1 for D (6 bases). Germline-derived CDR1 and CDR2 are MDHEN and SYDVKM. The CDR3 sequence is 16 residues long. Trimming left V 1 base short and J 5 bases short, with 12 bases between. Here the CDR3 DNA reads TGTGCCAGCAGTTTATTACGGGGGGCGGATAATTCACCCCTCCACTTT. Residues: CASSLLRGADNSPLHF. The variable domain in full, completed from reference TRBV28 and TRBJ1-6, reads DVKVTQSSRYLVKRTGEKVFLECVQDMDHENMFWYRQDPGLGLRLIYFSYDVKMKEKGDIPEGYSVSREKKERFSLILESASTNQTSMYLCASSLLRGADNSPLHFGNGTRLTVT.